Listed below are T cell receptor beta chains from one sample, sequenced in a study of T cell responses to AZD1222 COVID-19 vaccine. The data were produced by immunoSEQ multiplex PCR, yet TCRdb's version contains in-frame clones alone and is incomplete. Of nearly 110,000 clones in the sample, about 85% are singletons; the top ten hold 4.5% to 6%. The source material was peripheral blood, sampled 28 days after the second AZD1222 dose. All receptors derive from an adult who received the AZD1222 COVID-19 vaccine. Both conserved end residues are part of each CDR3. The order of the fields is V gene, J gene, CDR3 protein.

TRBV4-3,TRBJ1-1,CASSQDWSGGTEAFF
TRBV5-8,TRBJ1-4,CASSPVHGRGNEKLFF
TRBV6-5,TRBJ2-7,CASSPIRGSGNEQYF
TRBV7-6,TRBJ2-5,CASSRTSGGFQETQYF
TRBV19,TRBJ2-7,CASSIGQGGTYEQYF
TRBV2,TRBJ2-3,CASSQRGAPGTQYF
TRBV4-2,TRBJ2-3,CASSQGGELYTDTQYF
TRBV18,TRBJ2-5,CASSPPALQETQYF
TRBV10-1,TRBJ1-5,CASSDGGLSNQPQHF
TRBV10-1,TRBJ2-3,CASSGAGPRGEYADTQYF
TRBV2,TRBJ1-1,CASSEARGPLGTEAFF
TRBV9,TRBJ1-6,CASSDEGSALSPLHF
TRBV4-3,TRBJ2-3,CASSQVQRGTDTQYF
TRBV24-1,TRBJ2-3,CATSDSIDSLSTDTQYF
TRBV6-5,TRBJ1-1,CASSRGYTEAFF
TRBV9,TRBJ2-3,CASSVFGTDTQYF
TRBV28,TRBJ2-7,CASSSYPLGQGGYEQYF
TRBV3-1/TRBV3-2,TRBJ2-7,CASSPGSRSYEQYF
TRBV6-5,TRBJ1-1,CASSQGTEAFF
TRBV6-6,TRBJ2-1,CASSYSGSSQQFF
TRBV5-1,TRBJ1-2,CASSLDSSRVDYTF
TRBV3-1/TRBV3-2,TRBJ2-3,CASSQDPLFGGFTDTQYF
TRBV30,TRBJ1-5,CAWSPGTPGLSNQPQHF
TRBV5-4,TRBJ1-2,CASSLGGTAPARTYGYTF
TRBV27,TRBJ1-2,CASSSSRQGPNYGYTF
TRBV19,TRBJ2-3,CASSAVGTASTDTQYF
TRBV28,TRBJ1-5,CASRGQGGQPQHF
TRBV28,TRBJ1-5,CASTHVLPGEYSNQPQHF
TRBV5-4,TRBJ1-2,CASSSTGGGYTF
TRBV7-9,TRBJ1-1,CASNILTPDTEAFF
TRBV19,TRBJ2-1,CASSRPSGAEQFF
TRBV28,TRBJ1-1,CASSPGTENTEAFF
TRBV7-9,TRBJ2-3,CASSLALRGADTQYF
TRBV30,TRBJ1-5,CAWSTYSNQPQHF
TRBV30,TRBJ2-1,CAWSGPRKHPSNEQFF
TRBV28,TRBJ1-5,CASSTGAEQPQHF
TRBV30,TRBJ1-6,CAWSPRADSPLHF
TRBV3-1/TRBV3-2,TRBJ2-7,CASSQVLAGDSYEQYF
TRBV6-5,TRBJ2-1,CASSYGAVSYNEQFF
TRBV24-1,TRBJ2-3,CATSDPIQGALADTQYF
TRBV7-2,TRBJ2-3,CASSLGYLSTDTQYF
TRBV7-9,TRBJ2-1,CASSSDRSEQFF
TRBV5-1,TRBJ2-7,CASSRDSYEQYF